These 32 T cell receptor beta chains came from one sample sequenced in a study of identical twins. TCRdb redid the calling of the 5' RACE reads with MiXCR, one entry per CDR3 protein. This sample has some 250,000 distinct CDR3 sequences, with 6% to 7% found just once. These sequences were also reported in another study, on T cells expressing NK-cell markers.

Sequenced: CD8+ T cells sorted from blood. These receptors originate from a woman aged 18 to 35 in good health.

This chain joins TRBV4-2 and TRBJ2-7; D may match TRBD1 or TRBD2 (5 bases each). Germline V lookup: CDR1 LGHNA, CDR2 YNFKEQ. V lost 3 bases and J 1 base, leaving 10 bases between the germline ends. The CDR3 covers 14 residues. CDR3 sequence: CASSQRDLSYEQYF. The CDR3 nucleotides are TGTGCCAGCAGCCAGAGGGACCTATCCTACGAGCAGTACTTC.

This clonotype has a count of ten or more. The CDR3 sequence: CASSLSGTPYNEQFF. CDR3 coding DNA: TGTGCCAGCAGTCTCTCCGGGACACCGTACAATGAGCAGTTCTTC. The chain couples TRBV27 to TRBJ2-1, with D perhaps TRBD1 (6 bases). CDR3 length equals 15 residues. Trimming pared 5 bases from V and 4 bases from J, leaving 15 bases between. The germline V gene has CDR1 MNHEY and CDR2 SMNVEV (reference sequence).

The chain is built from TRBV7-6 and TRBJ2-2, with D tentatively TRBD2 (6 bases). Trimming removed 5 bases at V and 0 bases at J, with 10 bases between. Looked up from germline, CDR1 is SGHVS and CDR2 is FNYEAQ. The length of the CDR3 is 15 residues. The CDR3 protein is CASSLLASNTGELFF. CDR3 DNA: TGTGCCAGCAGCCTTCTAGCGTCGAACACCGGGGAGCTGTTTTTT.

This clonotype showed up just a few times. The CDR3 sequence: CASSLNDNAEAFF. The CDR3 region has the DNA TGTGCCAGCAGCCTTAACGATAACGCTGAAGCTTTCTTT. The chain has TRBV7-6 and TRBJ1-1; no reliable D call. This CDR3 is built from 13 residues. CDR1 and CDR2 from the germline V gene are SGHVS and FNYEAQ. Trimming left V 5 bases short and J 6 bases short, with 13 bases between.

This clonotype has more than one count but fewer than ten. V and J are TRBV6-1 and TRBJ2-1; D call uncertain. This CDR3 spans 15 amino acids. The ends were cut back, 2 bases at V and 9 bases at J, with 17 bases in the middle. CDR1 is MNHNS, CDR2 SASEGT, per germline. In DNA form, the CDR3 reads TGTGCCAGCAGTGAACGTCCTATGGGCATCGGTGAGCAGTTCTTC. It is translated as CASSERPMGIGEQFF.

The chain is built from TRBV27 and TRBJ2-7; maybe TRBD1 (6 bases). CDR1 and CDR2 from the germline V gene are MNHEY and SMNVEV (reference sequence). Trimming shortened V by 4 bases and J by 2 bases, and 18 bases separated the two germline ends. The CDR3 totals 16 residues. CDR3 nucleotide sequence: TGTGCCAGCAGTTCTAACAGGGCCGGGGCGCCCTACGAGCAGTACTTC. Translated: CASSSNRAGAPYEQYF.

In this sample, this clonotype turned up a few times. The chain joins TRBV6-1 to TRBJ1-1, with D perhaps TRBD1 (5 bases). Trimming cost V 8 bases and J 3 bases, with 13 bases left between them. CDR3 length: 13 residues. Germline assignment: CDR1 MNHNS and CDR2 SASEGT. CDR3 residues: CASPGREHTEAFF. CDR3 DNA sequence: TGTGCCAGCCCTGGCAGGGAGCACACTGAAGCTTTCTTT.

This clonotype was detected a few times. The rearrangement joins TRBV7-2 to TRBJ2-2; TRBD2 might be the D (7 bases). Trimming removed 3 bases from V and 5 bases from J, with 10 bases in between. CDR1 is SGHTA and CDR2 is FQGNSA in the germline V gene. The CDR3 runs to 14 residues. The CDR3 sequence is CASSLEGGTGELFF. In DNA form, the CDR3 reads TGTGCCAGCAGCTTGGAGGGGGGGACCGGGGAGCTGTTTTTT.

This clonotype was seen only a few times. CDR3 in amino acids: CSARAGTEQFF. CDR3 coding DNA: TGCAGTGCTAGAGCTGGAACAGAGCAGTTCTTC. The chain carries TRBV20-1 and TRBJ2-1, with unresolved D. Germline-derived CDR1 and CDR2 are DFQATT and SNEGSKA (reference sequence). V was clipped by 1 base and J by 10 bases, with 8 bases between them. The CDR3 contains 11 residues.

The rearrangement uses TRBV27 and TRBJ2-1, with TRBD1 as a possible D gene (5 bases). The CDR3 has 11 amino acids. V lost 8 bases and J 7 bases, leaving 9 bases between the germline ends. The germline V gene encodes CDR1 MNHEY and CDR2 SMNVEV (reference sequence). The CDR3 DNA is TGTGCCAGCGTAGACAGTAATGAGCAGTTCTTC. Its protein product is CASVDSNEQFF.

This clonotype was counted many times. This sequence joins TRBV5-6 and TRBJ2-3; no firm D call. The CDR3 runs to 13 residues. V lost 2 bases and J 4 bases, leaving 8 bases between the germline ends. The germline gives CDR1 SGHDT, CDR2 YYEEEE. The CDR3 coding sequence is TGTGCCAGCAGCTTAGGTCAATCAGATACGCAGTATTTT. Translating it yields CASSLGQSDTQYF.

This clonotype was detected only a few times. This chain uses TRBV27 with TRBJ2-1, with 15 positions matching TRBD2. With V trimmed by 4 bases and J by 7 bases, 8 bases remained unmatched. Germline V gives CDR1 MNHEY, CDR2 SMNVEV (reference sequence). The CDR3 runs to 17 residues. CDR3 nucleotide sequence: TGTGCCAGCAGTTCCTGGACTAGCGGGAGGGCAGGGAATGAGCAGTTCTTC. This translates into CASSSWTSGRAGNEQFF.

This clonotype was seen just once. This chain links TRBV5-5 with TRBJ2-7, with a tentative D call TRBD1 (5 bases). The CDR3 is 15 residues long. V lost 1 base and J lost 5, with 16 bases in between. Germline CDR1 and CDR2: SGHKS and YYEKEE (reference sequence). CDR3 nucleotide sequence: TGTGCCAGCAGCTTGTTGGGCCAGGGTCTCGACGAGCAGTACTTC. This encodes CASSLLGQGLDEQYF.

The sample holds many counts of this clonotype. The chain links TRBV27 to TRBJ2-1; D call uncertain. This CDR3 has 13 amino acids. V dropped 6 bases and J dropped 4 bases, with 10 bases sitting between them. Germline assignment: CDR1 MNHEY and CDR2 SMNVEV (reference sequence). The CDR3 spells CASSLRVYNEQFF. The CDR3, as DNA: TGTGCCAGCAGCTTAAGGGTGTACAATGAGCAGTTCTTC.

J is TRBJ2-7 and V is TRBV6-5, with D perhaps matching TRBD1 (5 bases). With 6 bases removed from V and 5 bases from J, the gap between germline ends came to 11 bases. CDR1 is MNHEY, CDR2 SVGAGI, per germline. CDR3 length equals 12 residues. The CDR3 sequence is CASSTTADEQYF. The CDR3, as DNA: TGTGCCAGCAGCACGACAGCAGACGAGCAGTACTTC.

At least ten counts were recorded for this clonotype. The chain carries TRBV25-1 and TRBJ2-2; the D gene could be TRBD1 or TRBD2 (5 bases each). The CDR3 has 13 residues. With 6 bases removed from V and 3 bases from J, the gap between germline ends came to 8 bases. Germline loops: CDR1 MGHDK, CDR2 SYGVNS. The DNA for the CDR3 is TGTGCCAGCAGGCCGGGGCACACCGGGGAGCTGTTTTTT. It yields the protein CASRPGHTGELFF.

The V call is TRBV20-1, the J call TRBJ2-1; 8 bases are shared with TRBD1. The J segment lost 3 bases and the V segment lost 5 bases, leaving 6 bases of the junction unmatched. The CDR3 length is 14 residues. Germline V gene sequence: CDR1 DFQATT, CDR2 SNEGSKA (reference sequence). Here the CDR3 reads CSAPGTGDYNEQFF. As DNA, the CDR3 is TGCAGTGCTCCCGGGACAGGAGACTACAATGAGCAGTTCTTC.

The sample holds a few counts of this clonotype. V gene TRBV27 combines with J gene TRBJ2-3; the D is unclear. The CDR3 runs 12 residues. The ends were cut back, 10 bases at V and 1 base at J, with 9 bases in the middle. Germline CDR1 is MNHEY and CDR2 is SMNVEV (reference sequence). CDR3 region: CATSARTDTQYF. CDR3 coding DNA: TGTGCCACCTCGGCACGCACAGATACGCAGTATTTT.

The chain has TRBV3-1 and TRBJ2-7; TRBD2 agrees at 8 bases. The CDR3 covers 14 residues. Germline lookup yields CDR1 LGHDT and CDR2 YNNKEL (reference sequence). V gave up 1 base and J gave up 6 bases; unmatched junction bases: 5. CDR3 region: CASSQGGGRSEQYF. The CDR3 bases are TGTGCCAGCAGCCAAGGGGGCGGGAGGAGCGAGCAGTACTTC.

This clonotype was observed a handful of times. This chain connects TRBV5-4 to TRBJ2-7; D may be TRBD2 (6 bases). Germline CDR1 SGHNT, CDR2 YYREEE (reference sequence). Trimming stripped 7 bases from V and 0 bases from J, with 14 bases between. The CDR3 consists of 14 residues. The CDR3 DNA reads as TGTGCCAGCCAGGAGGGGATTGACTCCTACGAGCAGTACTTC. Protein: CASQEGIDSYEQYF.

This clonotype was seen ten or more times. The chain carries TRBV7-9 and TRBJ2-5; D may be TRBD2 (6 bases). Germline V gene lookup returns CDR1 SEHNR and CDR2 FQNEAQ (reference sequence). The CDR3 is 15 amino acids. V dropped 2 bases and J dropped 5 bases, with 15 bases sitting between them. CDR3 amino acids: CASSLKEGGVETQYF. CDR3 DNA sequence: TGTGCCAGCAGCTTAAAAGAGGGCGGGGTGGAGACCCAGTACTTC.

This clonotype was observed at least ten times. This chain uses TRBV5-1 with TRBJ2-7; a possible D gene is TRBD2 (5 bases). The CDR3 has 14 residues. Trimming removed 0 bases from V and 2 bases from J, with 9 bases in between. Germline values: CDR1 SGHRS, CDR2 YFSETQ. CDR3 nucleotides: TGCGCCAGCAGCTTGGGGCACGGGACCTACGAGCAGTACTTC. Encoded protein: CASSLGHGTYEQYF.

This clonotype appeared many times. For the CDR3, the DNA is TGCAGCGTTGAAGGCGGCAATGAGCAGTTCTTC. The encoded protein is CSVEGGNEQFF. The chain has TRBV29-1 and TRBJ2-1, with D uncertain. This CDR3 contains 11 residues. Germline CDR1 and CDR2: SQVTM and ANQGSEA. Deletions cut 1 base from V and 6 bases from J, with 4 bases between.

This clonotype was detected many times. In DNA, the CDR3 is TGCAGCGTAGGTCGCCAGGGGGCCTACAATGAGCAGTTCTTC. It codes for CSVGRQGAYNEQFF. This rearrangement joins TRBV29-1 to TRBJ2-1, with TRBD1 matching over 7 bases. CDR1 SQVTM and CDR2 ANQGSEA come from the germline V gene. The ends lost 6 bases at V and 2 bases at J; junction bases unmatched: 7. The CDR3 has 14 residues.

Many counts were recorded for this clonotype. The J gene is TRBJ2-3, the V gene TRBV12-3 or TRBV12-4; TRBD2 might be the D (6 bases). Trimming stripped 5 bases from V and 5 bases from J, with 14 bases between. The CDR3 extends over 14 amino acids. The DNA of the CDR3 is TGTGCCAGCAGTGCCGGGACTCCCATAGATACGCAGTATTTT. Translation gives CASSAGTPIDTQYF.

This chain links TRBV9 with TRBJ2-5, with 10 bases lining up with TRBD1. The CDR3 totals 17 residues. Trimming took 6 bases from V and 5 from J; bases not matched to a gene: 16. Germline loops: CDR1 SGDLS, CDR2 YYNGEE. In DNA form, the CDR3 reads TGTGCCAGCACCCAGATGGCCGGGACAGGGGATGGGGAGACCCAGTACTTC. Its protein is CASTQMAGTGDGETQYF.

CDR3 nucleotides: TGTGCCTGGAGCTCGGGCTTGGGGGGCAATCAGCCCCAGCATTTT. This codes for CAWSSGLGGNQPQHF. This chain links TRBV30 with TRBJ1-5; maybe TRBD1 (5 bases). V was cut by 3 bases and J by 2 bases, with 14 bases left in between. The CDR3 has 15 residues. From germline, CDR1 is GTSNPN and CDR2 SVGIG (reference sequence).

The table lists this clonotype with a few counts. This chain uses TRBV9 with TRBJ2-5, with D unclear. The CDR3 is made up of 14 amino acids. The germline V gene has CDR1 SGDLS and CDR2 YYNGEE. The V end was cut by 2 bases, the J end by 2 bases, with 10 bases between. This chain's CDR3 is CASSVIAEQETQYF. CDR3 nucleotides: TGTGCCAGCAGCGTTATTGCGGAACAAGAGACCCAGTACTTC.

This clonotype was seen many times. The chain is built from TRBV15 and TRBJ2-7, with D uncertain. The V end was cut by 3 bases, the J end by 1 base, with 7 bases between. This CDR3 has 13 residues. Germline V gene data show CDR1 as LNHNV and CDR2 as YYDKDF (reference sequence). CDR3 sequence reads: CATSSHQSYEQYF. CDR3 coding DNA: TGTGCCACCAGCAGTCATCAGTCCTACGAGCAGTACTTC. The complete variable domain, with remaining parts taken from reference TRBV15 and TRBJ2-7, reads DAMVIQNPRYQVTQFGKPVTLSCSQTLNHNVMYWYQQKSSQAPKLLFHYYDKDFNNEADTPDNFQSRRPNTSFCFLDIRSPGLGDTAMYLCATSSHQSYEQYFGPGTRLTVT.

In this sample, this clonotype turned up many times. The chain combines TRBV20-1 with TRBJ2-3; 8 nucleotides line up with TRBD2. The CDR3 sequence is 15 residues long. Germline CDR1 reads DFQATT; CDR2 reads SNEGSKA (reference sequence). The V segment lost 0 bases and the J segment 1 base; nucleotides outside the gene matches: 3. The chain's CDR3 is CSARDVREGTDTQYF. In nucleotides, the CDR3 is TGCAGTGCTAGAGATGTGCGGGAGGGCACAGATACGCAGTATTTT.

The rearrangement uses TRBV20-1 and TRBJ2-7; D is uncertain. The V and J ends lost 5 bases and 2 bases respectively, with 13 bases between them. The CDR3 runs 13 residues. The germline CDR1 and CDR2 sequences are DFQATT and SNEGSKA (reference sequence). This CDR3 is CSARYSKAYEQYF. As DNA, the CDR3 is TGCAGTGCTCGTTATTCTAAAGCCTACGAGCAGTACTTC.

This clonotype was observed many times. V gene TRBV29-1 combines with J gene TRBJ1-1; D possibly corresponds to TRBD1 (5 bases). The CDR3 extends over 12 amino acids. The germline gives CDR1 SQVTM, CDR2 ANQGSEA. Trimming cost V 6 bases and J 4 bases, with 12 bases left between them. The CDR3 DNA sequence: TGCAGCGTCCTGGGACTGAGCACTGAAGCTTTCTTT. Protein product: CSVLGLSTEAFF.